This paragraph covers one T cell receptor beta chain sequence. Authors' processing steps: Amplification of reference gene primers provided the estimated nucleated cell counts. TCRdb's copy holds only in-frame clones and misses some; the assay was immunoSEQ multiplex PCR. The DNA gave D and trimming, while V, J and clone size come from that table. The sample records approximately 410,000 clones, 70% to 90% being singletons. V lost 4 bases to trimming and J lost 1 base; unmatched junction nucleotides: 4. From germline, CDR1 is SGHRS and CDR2 YFSETQ. The CDR3 runs to 16 residues. These data originate in a study of blood T cell repertoires in COVID-19. At the level of the study: COVID-19 samples, acute and convalescent, were from the United States, Italy and Spain. The cDNA or gDNA used as material had been derived from T cells, B-cell-depleted T cells, or PBMCs.

This receptor was obtained from a woman in her twenties or thirties with active or convalescent COVID-19. Source material: peripheral blood. The chain is built from TRBV5-1 and TRBJ2-3; TRBD1 agrees at 12 bases. The CDR3 region is CASSMGQGAGTDTQYF. For the CDR3, the DNA is TGCGCCAGCAGCATGGGACAGGGGGCAGGCACAGATACGCAGTATTTT.